The present entry profiles one T cell receptor (beta chain) with its context. Libraries were prepared by immunoSEQ multiplex PCR; TCRdb keeps only in-frame clonotypes and omits some of them. The table shows nearly 60,000 clones, with approximately 89% occurring only once. This record comes from a study of identifying expanded T cells in peripheral blood. The CDR3 totals 16 residues. Trimming left V 5 bases short and J 4 bases short, with 20 bases between. From germline, CDR1 is LGHNA and CDR2 YNFKEQ. The receptor was isolated from a person between 18 and 75 years old in good health. The sample comprised blood. This chain links TRBV4-2 with TRBJ1-2, with D possibly TRBD1 on 5 matching bases. As DNA, the CDR3 is TGTGCCAGCAGCTCACTGACAGCTTCCCCTTTCTATGGCTACACCTTC. As protein: CASSSLTASPFYGYTF.